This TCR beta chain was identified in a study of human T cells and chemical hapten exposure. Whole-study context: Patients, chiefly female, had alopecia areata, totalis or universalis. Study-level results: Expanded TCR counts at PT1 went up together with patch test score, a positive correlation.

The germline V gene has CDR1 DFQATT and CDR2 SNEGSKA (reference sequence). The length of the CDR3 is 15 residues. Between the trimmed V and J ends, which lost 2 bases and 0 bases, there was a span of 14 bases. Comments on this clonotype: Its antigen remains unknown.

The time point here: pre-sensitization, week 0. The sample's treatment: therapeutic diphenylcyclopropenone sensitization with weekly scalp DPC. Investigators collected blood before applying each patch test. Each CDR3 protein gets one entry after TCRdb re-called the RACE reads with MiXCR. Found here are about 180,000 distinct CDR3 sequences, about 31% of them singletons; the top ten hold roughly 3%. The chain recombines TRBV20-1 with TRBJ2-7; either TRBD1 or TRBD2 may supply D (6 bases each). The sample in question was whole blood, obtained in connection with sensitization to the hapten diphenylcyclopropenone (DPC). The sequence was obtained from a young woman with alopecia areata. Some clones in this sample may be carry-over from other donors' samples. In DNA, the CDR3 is TGCAGTGCTAGAAGAGGGGGGAGCAACTCCTACGAGCAGTACTTC. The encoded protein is CSARRGGSNSYEQYF.